Listed here is a single T cell receptor beta chain. As yet, its antigen is unknown. The data belong to a study of cytomegalovirus exposure and HLA in healthy donors. Study-wide context: Early released data had 80 million or so unique TCRs, all coming from HLA-typed donors. Study-level findings and limits: The study reported that TCR beta sequences accurately predicted HLA-A and HLA-B alleles in most subjects. Overall, around 160 TCR beta chains were annotated as cytomegalovirus-associated.

It was with 60 Vbeta and 13 Jbeta primers that the PCR ran. This table comes from immunoSEQ multiplex PCR, and its TCRdb copy is limited to in-frame clones, with some not included. The table lists 150,000 to 200,000 clones, more than 65% of them singletons. Trimming pared 1 base from V and 1 base from J, leaving 13 bases between. The germline CDR1 and CDR2 sequences are SGHDN and FVKESK. The length of the CDR3 is 17 residues. The sample consisted of PBMCs. This sequence joins TRBV14 and TRBJ2-2, with D perhaps TRBD2 (6 bases). The receptor comes from a female donor in good health and CMV-seronegative. CDR3 DNA sequence: TGTGCCAGCAGCCAAGCTCGGGACTGGGGGAACACCGGGGAGCTGTTTTTT. This encodes CASSQARDWGNTGELFF.